This TCR beta chain is drawn from a study of identifying expanded T cells in peripheral blood. Findings and limits, study-wide: Technical replicates showed approximately 1.2 changed clones; two weeks approximately 16; four weeks 19. Variance in clone template counts between approximately 2-week samples significantly increased with total template count across all healthy donors.

A word on this clone: Its matching antigen is unknown.

TCRdb keeps only in-frame clones here, not all; method: immunoSEQ multiplex PCR. The sample contains 75,000 to 100,000 clones, about 91% of which appear only once. Germline V lookup: CDR1 SGHVS, CDR2 FNYEAQ. Deletions cut 3 bases from V and 4 bases from J, with 4 bases between. The CDR3 has 12 residues. During the collection period, no donor immune events like infections were recorded. This chain uses TRBV7-6 with TRBJ1-3; D is unresolved. The sequenced sample was blood. This clonotype was obtained from a person aged 18 to 75 in good health. Here the CDR3 DNA reads TGTGCCAGCAGCTTTACAGGAAACACCATATATTTT. This sequence encodes CASSFTGNTIYF.